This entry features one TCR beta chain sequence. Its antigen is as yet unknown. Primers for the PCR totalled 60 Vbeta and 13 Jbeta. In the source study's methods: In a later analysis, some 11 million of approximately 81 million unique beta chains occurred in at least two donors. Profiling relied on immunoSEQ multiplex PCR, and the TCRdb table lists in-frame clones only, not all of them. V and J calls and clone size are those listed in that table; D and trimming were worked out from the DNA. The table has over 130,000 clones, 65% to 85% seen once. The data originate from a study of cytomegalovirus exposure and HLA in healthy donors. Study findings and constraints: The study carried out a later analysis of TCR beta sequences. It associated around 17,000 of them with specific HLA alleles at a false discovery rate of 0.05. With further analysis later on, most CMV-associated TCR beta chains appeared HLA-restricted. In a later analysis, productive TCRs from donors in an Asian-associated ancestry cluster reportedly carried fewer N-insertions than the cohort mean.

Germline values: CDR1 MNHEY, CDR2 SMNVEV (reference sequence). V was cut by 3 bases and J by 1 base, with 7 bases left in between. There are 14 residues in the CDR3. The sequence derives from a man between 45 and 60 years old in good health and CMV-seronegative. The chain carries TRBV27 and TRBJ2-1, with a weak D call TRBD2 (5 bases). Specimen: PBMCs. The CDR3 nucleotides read TGTGCCAGCAGTTTCCCGGGGTCCTACAATGAGCAGTTCTTC. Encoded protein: CASSFPGSYNEQFF.